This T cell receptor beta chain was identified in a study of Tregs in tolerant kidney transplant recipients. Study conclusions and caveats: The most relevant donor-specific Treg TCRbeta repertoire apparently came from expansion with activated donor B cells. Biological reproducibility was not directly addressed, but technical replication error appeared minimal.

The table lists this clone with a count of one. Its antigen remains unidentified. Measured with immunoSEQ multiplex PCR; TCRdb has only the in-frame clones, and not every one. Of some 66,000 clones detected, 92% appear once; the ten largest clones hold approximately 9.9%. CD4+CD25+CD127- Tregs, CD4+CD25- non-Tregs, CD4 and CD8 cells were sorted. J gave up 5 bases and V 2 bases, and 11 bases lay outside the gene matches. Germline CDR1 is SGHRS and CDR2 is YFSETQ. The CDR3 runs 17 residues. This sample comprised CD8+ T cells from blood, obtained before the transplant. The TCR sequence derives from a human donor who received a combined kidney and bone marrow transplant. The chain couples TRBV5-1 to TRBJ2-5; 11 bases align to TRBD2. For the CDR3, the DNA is TGCGCCAGCAGCTTCAGACTAGCGGGAATAAGGTGGGAGACCCAGTACTTC. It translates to CASSFRLAGIRWETQYF.